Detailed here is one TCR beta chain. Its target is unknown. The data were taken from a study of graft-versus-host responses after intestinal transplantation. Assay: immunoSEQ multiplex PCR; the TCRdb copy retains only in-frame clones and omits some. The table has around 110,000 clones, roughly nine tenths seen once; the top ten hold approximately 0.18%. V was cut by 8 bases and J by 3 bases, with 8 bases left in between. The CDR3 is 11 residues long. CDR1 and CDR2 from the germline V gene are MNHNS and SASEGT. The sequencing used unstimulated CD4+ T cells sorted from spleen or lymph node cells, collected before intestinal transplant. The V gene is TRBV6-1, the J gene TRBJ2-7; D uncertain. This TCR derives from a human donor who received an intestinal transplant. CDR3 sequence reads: CASALNYEQYF. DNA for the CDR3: TGTGCCAGCGCGCTAAACTACGAGCAGTACTTC.